Shown below are 19 T cell receptor beta chains from a single sample sequenced in a study of blood T cell repertoires in COVID-19. Profiling relied on immunoSEQ multiplex PCR, and the TCRdb table lists in-frame clones only, not all of them. The profile shows about 90,000 clones, about nine tenths of them singletons. Sample: peripheral blood. These receptors were obtained from a male donor with acute or convalescent COVID-19.

The chain uses TRBV4-2 and TRBJ1-2; 8 positions agree with TRBD1. The CDR3 has 14 residues. The V segment lost 4 bases and the J segment 4 bases; nucleotides outside the gene matches: 5. The germline CDR1 and CDR2 sequences are LGHNA and YNFKEQ. CDR3 in DNA: TGTGCCAGCAGCCCAGGACAGGGATCCTATGGCTACACCTTC. Translating gives CASSPGQGSYGYTF.

This clone has just one count. This CDR3 reads CASSPDRVNTEAFF. CDR3 nucleotides: TGTGCCAGCAGCCCTGACAGGGTGAACACTGAAGCTTTCTTT. This rearrangement joins TRBV3-1 (or the pseudogene TRBV3-2) to TRBJ1-1, with 7 bases fitting TRBD1. Trimming at V came to 4 bases and at J to 0 bases, leaving 2 bases not matched to a gene. This CDR3 has 14 amino acids. The V gene's germline CDR1 is LGHDT and CDR2 YNNKEL (reference sequence).

The chain couples TRBV30 to TRBJ2-5, with 7 bases lining up with TRBD1. Germline V gene data show CDR1 as GTSNPN and CDR2 as SVGIG (reference sequence). CDR3 length equals 14 residues. After removal of 1 base from V and 3 bases from J, the junction contained 5 bases not matched to a gene. This CDR3 is CAWSGGQPEETQYF. In nucleotides, the CDR3 is TGTGCCTGGAGTGGGGGACAGCCGGAAGAGACCCAGTACTTC.

This clone was detected once. The V gene is TRBV6-5, the J gene TRBJ2-7; perhaps TRBD2 as D (6 bases). V shed 7 bases and J shed 2 bases, with 12 bases lying between them. CDR1 MNHEY and CDR2 SVGAGI come from the germline V gene. The CDR3 covers 13 residues. The CDR3 loop reads CASTGGVPYEQYF. CDR3 bases: TGTGCCAGCACCGGGGGAGTCCCCTACGAGCAGTACTTC.

The V call is TRBV6-6, the J call TRBJ2-5; 8 bases fit TRBD1. The CDR3 consists of 15 residues. J gave up 7 bases and V 6 bases, and 13 bases lay outside the gene matches. CDR1 MNHNY and CDR2 SVGAGI come from the germline V gene (reference sequence). Written as DNA, the CDR3 is TGTGCCAGCAGCAGAACAGGACAGGGTCTAGGGACCCAGTACTTC. This encodes CASSRTGQGLGTQYF.

This chain connects TRBV5-6 to TRBJ2-1, with D perhaps TRBD1 (5 bases). The germline V gene encodes CDR1 SGHDT and CDR2 YYEEEE. Trimming pared 4 bases from V and 2 bases from J, leaving 13 bases between. CDR3 length equals 15 residues. The CDR3 sequence: CASSRAGFAYNEQFF. CDR3 in DNA: TGTGCCAGCAGCAGGGCAGGGTTCGCCTACAATGAGCAGTTCTTC.

In its sample, this clone was seen once. V gene TRBV7-2 combines with J gene TRBJ1-5; D call uncertain. The CDR3 totals 14 residues. Trimming left V 5 bases short and J 1 base short, with 9 bases between. CDR1 and CDR2 (germline): SGHTA, FQGNSA. For the CDR3, the DNA is TGTGCCAGCAGCCCCAGTGTGAGCAATCAGCCCCAGCATTTT. Protein product: CASSPSVSNQPQHF.

The chain uses TRBV6-1 and TRBJ1-1; D uncertain. CDR3 length: 13 residues. The germline CDR1 and CDR2 sequences are MNHNS and SASEGT. Between the trimmed V and J ends, which lost 3 bases and 1 base, there was a span of 6 bases. CDR3 nucleotides: TGTGCCAGCAGTGACAGACAGAACACTGAAGCTTTCTTT. Protein sequence: CASSDRQNTEAFF.

This clone was recorded only once. In DNA form, the CDR3 reads TGTGCCAGCAGCGACCGGACAGACCCATGGGCACCCCTCCACTTT. The encoded protein is CASSDRTDPWAPLHF. V gene TRBV9 combines with J gene TRBJ1-6; TRBD1 might be the D (6 bases). CDR3 size: 15 residues. Trimming pared 3 bases from V and 11 bases from J, leaving 18 bases between. Germline CDR1 and CDR2: SGDLS and YYNGEE.

The rearrangement uses TRBV7-2 and TRBJ2-3; tentatively, D is TRBD2 (6 bases). Trimming stripped 5 bases from V and 6 bases from J, with 18 bases between. This CDR3 region has 15 residues. The germline V gene has CDR1 SGHTA and CDR2 FQGNSA. CDR3 DNA: TGTGCCAGCAGCGGATCCCGGGACTCCTGGGATACGCAGTATTTT. This translates into CASSGSRDSWDTQYF.

This chain joins TRBV10-3 and TRBJ2-7; D unresolved. V shed 2 bases and J shed 3 bases, with 11 bases lying between them. The CDR3 runs 14 residues. Germline CDR1 ENHRY, CDR2 SYGVKD. The CDR3 spells CAISEIPSFYEQYF. In DNA form, the CDR3 reads TGTGCCATCAGTGAGATTCCGTCCTTCTACGAGCAGTACTTC.

The genes are TRBV4-1 and TRBJ2-1; D is uncertain. V lost 1 base and J 6 bases, leaving 10 bases between the germline ends. Germline-derived CDR1 and CDR2 are MGHRA and YSYEKL. This CDR3 has 14 residues. The CDR3 DNA reads as TGCGCCAGCAGCCAAGGCTACCAGGCCAATGAGCAGTTCTTC. As protein: CASSQGYQANEQFF.

J is TRBJ2-3 and V is TRBV6-2 or TRBV6-3; perhaps TRBD2 as D (6 bases). V dropped 2 bases and J dropped 0 bases, with 15 bases sitting between them. CDR3 size: 17 residues. Germline assignment: CDR1 MNHEY and CDR2 SVGEGT. In nucleotides, the CDR3 is TGTGCCAGCAGTTACCCCCGTCCCGCGGGGAGCACAGATACGCAGTATTTT. Translating it yields CASSYPRPAGSTDTQYF.

This sequence joins TRBV11-2 and TRBJ2-1; 11 bases are shared with TRBD1. CDR1 is SGHAT and CDR2 is FQNNGV in the germline V gene. The CDR3 extends over 17 amino acids. Trimming removed 1 base from V and 7 bases from J; junction bases left unmatched: 9. CDR3 region: CASSLVTRTGGFNEQFF. CDR3 DNA sequence: TGTGCCAGCAGCTTAGTCACCAGGACAGGGGGCTTTAATGAGCAGTTCTTC.

The rearrangement uses TRBV3-1 (or the pseudogene TRBV3-2) and TRBJ1-3, with TRBD1 matching 7 bases. The CDR3 sequence is 15 residues long. V lost 5 bases, J lost 0 bases, and 4 bases stayed unmatched. The germline V gene has CDR1 LGHDT and CDR2 YNNKEL (reference sequence). The CDR3 is CASSSTGVSGNTIYF. DNA for the CDR3: TGTGCCAGCAGCTCTACAGGGGTCTCTGGAAACACCATATATTTT.

The J gene is TRBJ2-7, the V gene TRBV7-2; 8 bases are shared with TRBD1. V lost 5 bases, J lost 6 bases, and 18 bases stayed unmatched. Germline lookup yields CDR1 SGHTA and CDR2 FQGNSA. This CDR3 spans 17 amino acids. The CDR3 loop is CASSPRWGAGGASEQYF. DNA for the CDR3: TGTGCCAGCAGCCCCCGGTGGGGGGCAGGGGGCGCGTCCGAGCAGTACTTC.

The chain carries TRBV7-6 and TRBJ2-1, with TRBD2 identical over 12 bases. After removal of 5 bases from V and 7 bases from J, the junction contained 9 bases not matched to a gene. This CDR3 has 16 residues. CDR1 is SGHVS and CDR2 is FNYEAQ in the germline V gene. CDR3 sequence reads: CASSLLTSGGRNEQFF. The CDR3 DNA reads TGTGCCAGCAGCCTCCTGACTAGCGGGGGAAGGAATGAGCAGTTCTTC.

The CDR3 here is CASSGGAQETQYF. CDR3 coding DNA: TGTGCCAGCAGCGGGGGGGCCCAAGAGACCCAGTACTTC. V gene TRBV6-5 combines with J gene TRBJ2-5, with TRBD2 identical over 8 bases. In germline, CDR1 is MNHEY, CDR2 SVGAGI. V trimming: 6 bases; J trimming: 1 base; junction bases outside the gene matches: 1. This CDR3 is 13 amino acids long.

This rearrangement joins TRBV30 to TRBJ1-1; 8 bases map to TRBD1. CDR3 length: 13 residues. After removal of 2 bases from V and 4 bases from J, the junction contained 3 bases not matched to a gene. Germline CDR1 and CDR2: GTSNPN and SVGIG (reference sequence). DNA of the CDR3: TGTGCCTGGAGTAGAACAGGGGGCACTGAAGCTTTCTTT. Protein product: CAWSRTGGTEAFF.